This T cell receptor (delta chain) was identified during a study of Vγ9Vδ2 T cells in congenital toxoplasmosis (dated by TCRdb to about 2021). Notes on the research overall: IgG, IgM and IgA serology, Western blot and an in-house interferon-gamma release assay were used to diagnose congenital toxoplasmosis. In this study, researchers looked at the gamma and delta chain CDR3 repertoires of sorted blood gammadelta T cells, comparing infants congenitally infected with T. gondii against uninfected infants. Sequencing of the repertoires was done on samples from infants at two time points: 2 months after birth and 1 year of age. TCR sequencing was performed on five or six infected and 10 to 11 uninfected infants at 2 months and on 3 infected and 4 uninfected infants at 1 year. Broad study findings and their caveats: Germline-encoded fetal-type TRDV2 CDR3 sequences seemed more prevalent in infected than uninfected approximately 2-month-old infants, suggesting an in utero expansion footprint. At 2 months, infected infants appeared to have fewer N additions in TRGV9 and TRDV2 CDR3s than uninfected infants, particularly in TRDV2-TRDJ1 sequences. Two months was the earliest age with enough suitable sample material for TCR repertoire analysis, so newborn repertoires were not sequenced. Repertoire differences between infected and uninfected infants were less clearly seen at 1 year of age than at 2 months. Both infected and uninfected infants showed high prevalence of a public TRGV9 clonotype.

This clone was observed a few times. It has no known antigen specificity. No base quality information exists; no much larger clone differs at one position. The same treatment, using spiramycin and/or pyrimethamine plus sulfadiazine plus folinic acid, was given to mothers of both infected and uninfected infants. Every infant, whether infected or uninfected, was delivered at term, after more than 37 weeks of gestation. About 1.1 mL of blood was processed into PBMCs by Lymphoprep gradient centrifugation, then cryopreserved in liquid nitrogen and shipped to Belgium. After thawing, PBMCs were labeled with Zombie NIR viability dye and stained with CD3, TCR gammadelta, Vgamma9 and Vdelta2 antibodies. CD3+ TCRgammadelta+ T cells were sorted on a FACSAria III with a mean purity of about 98%. For each sample, the RNeasy Micro Kit was used to isolate RNA from some 10,000 sorted gammadelta T cells. The infants were born to mothers who were enrolled with primary T. gondii infection during pregnancy. The infants' peripheral blood was drawn at an outpatient microbiology and virology center located in Pavia, Italy.

As encoded in the germline V gene, CDR1 is GEAIGNYY while CDR2 is EKD. Compared with germline, V lacks 3 bases and J lacks 2 bases; bases without a gene match: 9. The CDR3 spans 16 residues, from the cysteine through the phenylalanine. Here the CDR3 DNA is all that survives: 48 bases in frame from base 1. cDNA was made by template-switch reverse transcription with TRGC- and TRDC-specific primers in one tube, using SuperScript II. The TRGC primer was designed so that it binds both the TRGC1 and the TRGC2 constant genes. TRG and TRD amplification used the KAPA Real-Time Library Amplification Kit, with AMPure XP bead purification between steps. Index PCR with the Nextera XT Index Kit was used to attach Illumina sequencing adapters. An Illumina MiSeq running the V2 300 kit was used to sequence the TRG and TRD amplicons, producing 150 bp paired-end reads. In the paper's pipeline: Before any further analysis, FastQC version 0.11.8 was used to check read quality. Reads were aligned to GenBank TRG or TRD reference genes, and CDR3 sequences were built with MiXCR version 3.0.3. Default MiXCR settings were used, apart from assembling TRDD gene segments from 3 instead of 5 consecutive nucleotides. N additions, CDR3 length, J segment length and clonotype sharing between samples were all calculated using VDJtools version 1.2.1. CDR3 sequences that were out of frame or contained stop codons were removed from the analysis. To look for overlap, the infant repertoires were checked against previously published Vgamma9Vdelta2 repertoires from fetal, cord blood and adult blood. TCRdb reanalyzed the public reads with the CATT caller, and identical DNA sequences were merged afterwards. The V and J calls come from TCRdb's annotation, not from the publication. The sample table shows some 300 delta-chain clones, and approximately 15% are seen once. The top ten hold approximately 30% of the sample.

Input material: gamma-delta T cells from blood. In this chain, TRDV2 is recombined with TRDJ1, and 9 junction bases match TRDD3. This receptor was identified in a child under 10 years old born to a mother with Toxoplasma gondii infection during pregnancy, either congenitally infected or uninfected (not recorded which). At the DNA level, the sequence is TGTGCCTGTGACTCCGTACTGGGGGAGGGAACCGATAAACTCATCTTT. Its product reads: CACDSVLGEGTDKLIF.